Each of the 26 T cell receptor beta chains below was sequenced from the same sample in a study of T cell repertoires in cytomegalovirus infection. One entry per CDR3 protein, called by TCRdb with MiXCR from the reads. Seen here are more than 400,000 distinct CDR3 sequences, approximately 26% observed once, and the top ten hold approximately 13%. Sample: PBMCs. These receptors all stem from a human donor in good health (CMV status not recorded). Some clones in this sample may be carry-over from other donors' samples.

This clonotype has only a few counts. This rearrangement joins TRBV4-1 to TRBJ2-6; maybe TRBD2 (6 bases). V was pared by 1 base and J by 2 bases, with 18 bases between. This CDR3 has 19 amino acids. The germline gives CDR1 MGHRA, CDR2 YSYEKL. CDR3 coding DNA: TGCGCCAGCAGCCAAGCGGTCGGGAGAGAACCCCCTGGGGCCAACGTCCTGACTTTC. Translated, it gives CASSQAVGREPPGANVLTF.

This clonotype has a count of ten or more. The chain recombines TRBV7-2 with TRBJ1-2; 8 bases fit TRBD1. Per the germline V gene, CDR1 is SGHTA and CDR2 is FQGNSA. The CDR3 sequence is 17 residues long. After removal of 0 bases from V and 2 bases from J, the junction contained 8 bases not matched to a gene. CDR3 protein: CASSLAGDRTPNYGYTF. CDR3 sequence (DNA): TGTGCCAGCAGCTTAGCGGGGGACAGGACACCGAACTATGGCTACACCTTC.

This clonotype has a handful of counts. V is TRBV14 and J is TRBJ2-3; D call uncertain. Germline CDR1 SGHDN, CDR2 FVKESK. CDR3 length equals 15 residues. Trimming shortened V by 3 bases and J by 2 bases, and 12 bases separated the two germline ends. DNA for the CDR3: TGTGCCAGCAGCCAGTCGACAAGCTACACAGATACGCAGTATTTT. Amino acids: CASSQSTSYTDTQYF.

This clonotype was seen only a few times. The rearrangement uses TRBV4-1 and TRBJ2-2, with D tentatively TRBD2 (6 bases). V was trimmed by 1 base and J by 7 bases, leaving 10 bases between them. Per the germline V gene, CDR1 is MGHRA and CDR2 is YSYEKL. This CDR3 has 14 amino acids. The CDR3 sequence is CASSQGGRDGELFF. DNA of the CDR3: TGCGCCAGCAGCCAAGGCGGGCGGGACGGGGAGCTGTTTTTT.

The genes are TRBV25-1 and TRBJ1-2, with a possible D match to TRBD1 (5 bases). V was cut by 1 base and J by 0 bases, with 9 bases left in between. In germline, CDR1 is MGHDK, CDR2 SYGVNS. There are 15 residues in the CDR3. The CDR3 DNA reads as TGTGCCAGCAGTGAATTTTTAGGGGCTAACTATGGCTACACCTTC. This encodes CASSEFLGANYGYTF.

The V call is TRBV19, the J call TRBJ2-7, with 7 bases matching TRBD1. The J segment lost 1 base and the V segment lost 3 bases, leaving 6 bases of the junction unmatched. The CDR3 is 15 residues long. Germline-derived CDR1 and CDR2 are LNHDA and SQIVND (reference sequence). CDR3 sequence reads: CASSITTGASYEQYF. The CDR3 coding sequence is TGTGCCAGTAGTATTACTACAGGGGCGTCCTACGAGCAGTACTTC.

This clonotype turned up a few times. This rearrangement joins TRBV28 to TRBJ1-5; D not resolved. The CDR3 is made up of 12 amino acids. Germline V lookup: CDR1 MDHEN, CDR2 SYDVKM. V dropped 1 base and J dropped 6 bases, with 4 bases sitting between them. The CDR3 reads CASSLLTQPQHF. CDR3 DNA: TGTGCCAGCAGTTTATTAACTCAGCCCCAGCATTTT.

The chain links TRBV29-1 to TRBJ2-3; 10 bases map to TRBD2. The germline V gene has CDR1 SQVTM and CDR2 ANQGSEA. Trimming took 8 bases from V and 2 from J; bases not matched to a gene: 7. The CDR3 sequence is 14 residues long. CDR3 residues: CSLRTSGPTDTQYF. For the CDR3, the DNA is TGCAGCCTCCGGACTAGCGGTCCCACAGATACGCAGTATTTT.

This clonotype was observed at least ten times. V and J are TRBV10-3 and TRBJ2-2; TRBD2 aligns across 9 bases. V trimming: 4 bases; J trimming: 1 base; junction bases outside the gene matches: 4. The CDR3 sequence is 16 residues long. CDR1 and CDR2 (germline): ENHRY, SYGVKD. As DNA, the CDR3 is TGTGCCATCAGTGTCGGGACTAGCCTGAACACCGGGGAGCTGTTTTTT. Protein: CAISVGTSLNTGELFF.

This clonotype was seen at least ten times. V usage is TRBV7-9 and J usage is TRBJ2-1, with a possible D match to TRBD2 (6 bases). V was shortened by 3 bases and J by 6 bases, with 12 bases between the two germline ends. The V gene's germline CDR1 is SEHNR and CDR2 FQNEAQ (reference sequence). The CDR3 is 14 residues long. CDR3 protein: CASSFGLKANEQFF. The CDR3 DNA reads TGTGCCAGCAGCTTCGGACTAAAAGCCAATGAGCAGTTCTTC. Full variable domain (outside the CDR3, taken from reference TRBV7-9 and TRBJ2-1): DTGVSQNPRHKITKRGQNVTFRCDPISEHNRLYWYRQTLGQGPEFLTYFQNEAQLEKSRLLSDRFSAERPKGSFSTLEIQRTEQGDSAMYLCASSFGLKANEQFFGPGTRLTVL.

This clonotype was picked up a small number of times. The chain carries TRBV11-3 and TRBJ2-1, with 11 bases aligning to TRBD2. The CDR3 runs to 15 residues. The V gene end was trimmed by 7 bases and the J gene end by 7 bases; junction bases not matched to a gene: 9. Germline assignment: CDR1 SGHNT and CDR2 YENEEA. CDR3 coding DNA: TGTGCCAGCACCCATCGACTAGCGGGAAGGAATGAGCAGTTCTTC. It specifies CASTHRLAGRNEQFF.

The V gene is TRBV12-3 or TRBV12-4, the J gene TRBJ1-3, with D tentatively TRBD1 (5 bases). The CDR3 contains 14 residues. V was clipped by 6 bases and J by 4 bases, with 13 bases between them. The CDR3 coding sequence is TGTGCCAGCAGATCAGGGTCTCTCGGAAACACCATATATTTT. It codes for CASRSGSLGNTIYF.

The J gene is TRBJ2-1, the V gene TRBV28; 9 bases match TRBD2. V trimming: 4 bases; J trimming: 4 bases; junction bases outside the gene matches: 17. The CDR3 is made up of 19 amino acids. Germline CDR1 reads MDHEN; CDR2 reads SYDVKM. DNA of the CDR3: TGTGCCAGCAGTTCACATAAGCGGGAGGACCCAGGCGGGTACAATGAGCAGTTCTTC. It codes for CASSSHKREDPGGYNEQFF.

The gene calls are TRBV7-2 and TRBJ2-3; possible D gene TRBD2, 7 bases. Germline CDR1 and CDR2: SGHTA and FQGNSA. Trimming left V 2 bases short and J 2 bases short, with 17 bases between. The CDR3 spans 17 residues. The CDR3 nucleotides read TGTGCCAGCAGCTTATTGGGTGACGGGGGGCCCACAGATACGCAGTATTTT. This translates into CASSLLGDGGPTDTQYF.

This clonotype has ten or more counts. The CDR3 coding sequence is TGTGCCAGCAGCTTAGCGATCGACAGGGGGCGCGCTGGAAACACCATATATTTT. It translates to CASSLAIDRGRAGNTIYF. The rearrangement links TRBV7-4 to TRBJ1-3; TRBD1 agrees at 10 bases. Germline CDR1 is SGHVT and CDR2 is SQSDAQ. This CDR3 has 18 residues. V lost 0 bases and J lost 2; bases outside the gene matches: 7.

Ten or more counts support this clonotype. The chain is built from TRBV7-8 and TRBJ2-1; no reliable D call. The CDR3 has 15 residues. The V end was cut by 5 bases, the J end by 0 bases, with 11 bases between. Germline values: CDR1 SGHVS, CDR2 FQNEAQ. The CDR3 nucleotides read TGTGCCAGCAGCCAATTGGTATCCTCCTACAATGAGCAGTTCTTC. It is translated as CASSQLVSSYNEQFF.

The chain uses TRBV20-1 and TRBJ2-7, with TRBD2 matching 7 bases. With V trimmed by 6 bases and J by 3 bases, 8 bases remained unmatched. The germline V gene encodes CDR1 DFQATT and CDR2 SNEGSKA (reference sequence). CDR3 length: 13 residues. The CDR3 reads CSAGQRGSYEQYF. CDR3 nucleotide sequence: TGCAGTGCGGGGCAGCGGGGTAGCTACGAGCAGTACTTC.

In its sample, this clonotype was seen many times. This sequence joins TRBV7-8 and TRBJ2-3; TRBD2 matches at 10 bases. Trimming at V came to 1 base and at J to 2 bases, leaving 6 bases not matched to a gene. This CDR3 spans 17 amino acids. CDR1 SGHVS and CDR2 FQNEAQ come from the germline V gene. DNA of the CDR3: TGTGCCAGCAGCTTAGTTCCTAGCGGGAGCCTCACAGATACGCAGTATTTT. Amino acid sequence: CASSLVPSGSLTDTQYF.

The chain has TRBV19 and TRBJ1-5, with D possibly matching TRBD1 (5 bases). Germline loops: CDR1 LNHDA, CDR2 SQIVND (reference sequence). The CDR3 consists of 14 residues. Trimming stripped 6 bases from V and 4 bases from J, with 13 bases between. In DNA, the CDR3 is TGTGCCAGTAGGGGCCCGGCAGGGAATCAGCCCCAGCATTTT. This encodes CASRGPAGNQPQHF.

The CDR3 loop reads CASSLGGQGAEQYV. The CDR3 bases are TGTGCCAGCAGCTTAGGGGGACAGGGGGCCGAGCAGTACGTC. The chain carries TRBV7-6 and TRBJ2-7; 12 bases are shared with TRBD1. Trimming removed 1 base from V and 6 bases from J; junction bases left unmatched: 1. The CDR3 consists of 14 residues. Germline V gene sequence: CDR1 SGHVS, CDR2 FNYEAQ.

This clonotype appeared many times. The gene calls are TRBV6-5 and TRBJ1-2; the D gene is possibly TRBD1 (5 bases). Germline CDR1 reads MNHEY; CDR2 reads SVGAGI. V lost 7 bases and J lost 3, with 12 bases in between. The CDR3 has 13 residues. CDR3 in DNA: TGTGCCAGCAAACCGGGGCAGGACTATGGCTACACCTTC. It specifies CASKPGQDYGYTF.

CDR3 in DNA: TGTGCCAGTAGTATCGCCACCTCTGGAAACACCATATATTTT. It encodes CASSIATSGNTIYF. The V gene is TRBV19, the J gene TRBJ1-3; D is unresolved. Trimming removed 3 bases from V and 0 bases from J, with 6 bases in between. The germline gives CDR1 LNHDA, CDR2 SQIVND (reference sequence). The CDR3 contains 14 residues.

This clonotype was observed many times. CDR3 loop: CASSLGGGNEKLFF. Here the CDR3 DNA reads TGTGCCAGCAGCCTCGGGGGCGGTAATGAAAAACTGTTTTTT. The V gene is TRBV7-9, the J gene TRBJ1-4; weak D call: TRBD1 (6 bases). Trimming took 5 bases from V and 4 from J, leaving 11 bases between them. CDR1 and CDR2 (germline): SEHNR, FQNEAQ (reference sequence). The CDR3 loop spans 14 amino acids.

The V and J genes are TRBV19 and TRBJ2-1, with D perhaps given as TRBD1 or TRBD2 (5 bases each). The V end was cut by 7 bases, the J end by 0 bases, with 13 bases between. Germline loops: CDR1 LNHDA, CDR2 SQIVND (reference sequence). The CDR3 consists of 15 residues. The CDR3 loop is CASTWDLSSYNEQFF. Written as DNA, the CDR3 is TGTGCCAGTACCTGGGACCTGAGCTCCTACAATGAGCAGTTCTTC.

This chain uses TRBV20-1 with TRBJ2-5, with 7 positions matching TRBD2. The ends lost 3 bases at V and 4 bases at J; junction bases unmatched: 2. Germline assignment: CDR1 DFQATT and CDR2 SNEGSKA (reference sequence). The CDR3 totals 12 residues. Written as DNA, the CDR3 is TGCAGTGCTAGCGGGAGGCGAGAGACCCAGTACTTC. It specifies CSASGRRETQYF.

Ten or more counts support this clonotype. The rearrangement uses TRBV7-8 and TRBJ2-5; the D gene is possibly TRBD2 (5 bases). In germline, CDR1 is SGHVS, CDR2 FQNEAQ. The CDR3 has 14 residues. The germline V and J ends were trimmed by 3 bases and 1 base, with 9 bases remaining between them. CDR3 sequence: CASSLRGRQETQYF. In nucleotides, the CDR3 is TGTGCCAGCAGCTTGAGAGGGCGCCAAGAGACCCAGTACTTC.